The 19 T cell receptor beta chains in this list originate from one sample, sequenced in a study of CD8+ T cells in alopecia areata. Reverse transcription of extracted RNA yielded cDNA, which provided the sequencing template. Assay used: immunoSEQ multiplex PCR; TCRdb lists only in-frame clones, some missing. The sample lists over 110,000 clones, about 47% seen once, with 0.95% to 1% in the top ten. This material consisted of CD4+ T cells sorted from blood, taken at week 0. These TCRs come from a human donor with alopecia areata.

This clone turned up a few times. The V gene is TRBV29-1, the J gene TRBJ1-1; the match to TRBD1 covers 7 bases. Germline values: CDR1 SQVTM, CDR2 ANQGSEA. V lost 6 bases, J lost 2 bases, and 6 bases stayed unmatched. The CDR3 extends over 13 amino acids. The CDR3 here is CSVTTGVNTEAFF. CDR3 coding DNA: TGCAGCGTCACCACAGGGGTCAACACTGAAGCTTTCTTT.

CDR3 DNA sequence: TGCAGCGTCCGACAGGACGGGAACACTGAAGCTTTCTTT. Its translation: CSVRQDGNTEAFF. V gene TRBV29-1 combines with J gene TRBJ1-1; D perhaps matches TRBD1 (6 bases). The germline gives CDR1 SQVTM, CDR2 ANQGSEA. The V gene lost 6 bases and the J gene lost 1 base, with 12 bases spanning the gap. The CDR3 is made up of 13 amino acids.

The J gene is TRBJ1-1, the V gene TRBV5-4; no reliable D call. V dropped 0 bases and J dropped 2 bases, with 14 bases sitting between them. The germline gives CDR1 SGHNT, CDR2 YYREEE (reference sequence). This CDR3 region has 16 residues. The CDR3, as DNA: TGTGCCAGCAGCTTGGACCCATCGGCCCTAAACACTGAAGCTTTCTTT. Translated, it gives CASSLDPSALNTEAFF.

V is TRBV7-2 and J is TRBJ2-2, with 7 positions matching TRBD2. Germline V gene sequence: CDR1 SGHTA, CDR2 FQGNSA. After removal of 5 bases from V and 9 bases from J, the junction contained 9 bases not matched to a gene. This CDR3 comprises 14 residues. The CDR3, as DNA: TGTGCCAGCAGCCCTACTAGCGACCACCGGGAGCTGTTTTTT. It specifies CASSPTSDHRELFF.

The chain links TRBV7-3 to TRBJ1-1; a weak D match, TRBD1 (5 bases). The CDR3 sequence is 15 residues long. CDR1 and CDR2 from the germline V gene are SGHTA and FQGTGA. Trimming shortened V by 5 bases and J by 0 bases, and 13 bases separated the two germline ends. The CDR3 DNA sequence: TGTGCCAGCAGCCATAAGACAGAACTGAACACTGAAGCTTTCTTT. It specifies CASSHKTELNTEAFF.

In its sample, this clone was seen a few times. The V call is TRBV10-1, the J call TRBJ2-2; possibly TRBD2 for D (5 bases). Germline CDR1 WNHNN, CDR2 SYGVQD (reference sequence). The CDR3 contains 14 residues. V shed 0 bases and J shed 6 bases, with 8 bases lying between them. CDR3 protein: CASSESRDPGELFF. The CDR3 DNA follows: TGCGCCAGCAGTGAGTCACGGGATCCCGGGGAGCTGTTTTTT.

This clone was recorded a few times. The V gene is TRBV4-2, the J gene TRBJ2-5, with D possibly being TRBD1 or TRBD2 (7 bases each). In germline, CDR1 is LGHNA, CDR2 YNFKEQ. Trimming left V 3 bases short and J 4 bases short, with 18 bases between. The CDR3 is made up of 16 amino acids. The chain's CDR3 is CASSHRGQGGGETQYF. The DNA of the CDR3 is TGTGCCAGCAGCCATCGAGGCCAGGGGGGGGGAGAGACCCAGTACTTC.

The V gene is TRBV5-4, the J gene TRBJ2-3; 9 bases are a match to TRBD2. Germline CDR1 is SGHNT and CDR2 is YYREEE (reference sequence). The CDR3 has 15 residues. The junction had 10 bases not matched to a gene; V was cut back by 5 bases and J by 6 bases. The CDR3 loop is CASRPRVAGADTQYF. The CDR3 coding sequence is TGTGCCAGCAGACCTCGGGTAGCGGGAGCGGATACGCAGTATTTT.

This clone was counted only a few times. This rearrangement joins TRBV29-1 to TRBJ2-3, with D hard to call. Germline values: CDR1 SQVTM, CDR2 ANQGSEA. The CDR3 runs to 9 residues. Trimming stripped 4 bases from V and 4 bases from J, with 0 bases between. The CDR3 region is CSVADTQYF. Here the CDR3 DNA reads TGCAGCGTTGCAGATACGCAGTATTTT.

The V gene is TRBV5-1, the J gene TRBJ2-7; tentatively, D is TRBD1 (6 bases). Germline V CDR1 and CDR2: SGHRS, YFSETQ. The CDR3 contains 15 residues. With 4 bases removed from V and 2 bases from J, the gap between germline ends came to 16 bases. The CDR3 is CASSLGRGRTYEQYF. CDR3 nucleotide sequence: TGCGCCAGCAGCCTAGGTAGGGGGAGAACCTACGAGCAGTACTTC.

V and J are TRBV30 and TRBJ2-4; D gene unclear. The CDR3 is made up of 16 amino acids. The germline CDR1 and CDR2 sequences are GTSNPN and SVGIG (reference sequence). V was trimmed by 2 bases and J by 0 bases, leaving 14 bases between them. This CDR3 reads CAWSSDRRLAKNIQYF. Written as DNA, the CDR3 is TGTGCCTGGAGTTCCGACCGAAGACTAGCCAAAAACATTCAGTACTTC.

The chain employs TRBV5-1 and TRBJ2-1; D is perhaps TRBD2 (6 bases). The CDR3 has 16 residues. The V and J ends lost 0 bases and 3 bases respectively, with 13 bases between them. In germline, CDR1 is SGHRS, CDR2 YFSETQ. The chain's CDR3 is CASSLEVGGYYNEQFF. DNA for the CDR3: TGCGCCAGCAGCTTGGAAGTCGGAGGGTACTACAATGAGCAGTTCTTC.

The gene calls are TRBV10-3 and TRBJ1-1; the D gene is possibly TRBD1 (6 bases). Germline CDR1 and CDR2: ENHRY and SYGVKD. V lost 7 bases and J lost 6, with 15 bases in between. The CDR3 has 13 residues. CDR3: CAITKATGAEAFF. CDR3 sequence (DNA): TGTGCCATCACCAAAGCGACAGGCGCTGAAGCTTTCTTT.

The table lists this clone with a count of one. The V gene is TRBV29-1, the J gene TRBJ2-1; no clear D. The V and J ends lost 1 base and 4 bases respectively, with 14 bases between them. The V gene's germline CDR1 is SQVTM and CDR2 ANQGSEA. The CDR3 is made up of 15 amino acids. CDR3 sequence reads: CSVEATGLRYNEQFF. The CDR3 DNA follows: TGCAGCGTTGAAGCGACTGGATTAAGATACAATGAGCAGTTCTTC.

The chain joins TRBV30 to TRBJ2-3; D not certain. With 0 bases removed from V and 6 bases from J, the gap between germline ends came to 16 bases. There are 15 residues in the CDR3. The germline V gene has CDR1 GTSNPN and CDR2 SVGIG (reference sequence). The CDR3 region is CAWSVRVRVADTQYF. The CDR3 nucleotides read TGTGCCTGGAGTGTACGAGTTAGGGTTGCGGATACGCAGTATTTT.

V is TRBV7-2 and J is TRBJ2-2; unclear D gene. Germline assignment: CDR1 SGHTA and CDR2 FQGNSA. This CDR3 contains 15 residues. The ends were cut back, 3 bases at V and 2 bases at J, with 10 bases in the middle. The CDR3 bases are TGTGCCAGCAGCTTTTCCAGGTTAAACACCGGGGAGCTGTTTTTT. It translates to CASSFSRLNTGELFF.

The chain joins TRBV7-2 to TRBJ2-5; D may be TRBD1 (7 bases). Trimming took off 8 bases at V and 4 bases at J, with 14 bases between the two ends. The length of the CDR3 is 13 residues. Per the germline V gene, CDR1 is SGHTA and CDR2 is FQGNSA. In nucleotides, the CDR3 is TGTGCCAGCTCCCGACAGGGAGGAGAGACCCAGTACTTC. Its protein product is CASSRQGGETQYF.

This sequence joins TRBV7-2 and TRBJ1-1; TRBD1 matches 7 bases. Looked up from germline, CDR1 is SGHTA and CDR2 is FQGNSA. Trimming took 4 bases from V and 4 from J; bases not matched to a gene: 3. The CDR3 is 13 residues long. CDR3 in DNA: TGTGCCAGCAGCTCGACAGGGCTCACTGAAGCTTTCTTT. Protein product: CASSSTGLTEAFF.

This clone occurred once. The chain employs TRBV29-1 and TRBJ2-7; TRBD2 matches 12 bases. The germline V gene encodes CDR1 SQVTM and CDR2 ANQGSEA. The CDR3 sequence is 15 residues long. The V gene end was trimmed by 5 bases and the J gene end by 7 bases; junction bases not matched to a gene: 12. The CDR3 region is CSVYPGLAGNGEQYF. In DNA form, the CDR3 reads TGCAGCGTTTATCCGGGACTAGCGGGCAACGGGGAGCAGTACTTC.